This TCR beta chain was recorded in a study of blood T cell repertoires in COVID-19. The table came from immunoSEQ multiplex PCR; TCRdb's copy has only in-frame clones and leaves some out. Counted here are 250,000 to 350,000 clones, nearly 90% occurring once; the ten biggest clones make up 1.7%. The CDR3 covers 16 residues. V lost 0 bases and J lost 5; bases outside the gene matches: 9. Germline V gene lookup returns CDR1 SGDLS and CDR2 YYNGEE. The chain recombines TRBV9 with TRBJ1-2; 8 nucleotides agree with TRBD1. Sequencing was performed on PBMCs or T cells enriched from blood (not recorded which). This TCR derives from a young woman with acute COVID-19. CDR3 DNA sequence: TGTGCCAGCAGCGTAGATGGACAGGGAAAGGATTATGGCTACACCTTC. It codes for CASSVDGQGKDYGYTF.